This T cell receptor beta chain derives from a study of CD8+ T cells in alopecia areata. Treatment specified: oral pan-JAK inhibitor, 5-10 mg twice daily. In alopecia areata patients, both lesional scalp punch biopsies and peripheral blood were collected. Extracted from the samples, RNA was reverse transcribed into cDNA to serve as the sequencing template. TCRdb keeps only in-frame clones here, not all; method: immunoSEQ multiplex PCR. The table has 150,000 to 200,000 clones, about two thirds seen once. Study results and caveats: Many expanded lesional clones persisted in scalp and blood during tofacitinib. Tofacitinib delivered significant drops in scalp clonality and in expanded CD8+ clones among the top 100. Lesional scalp displayed greater clonality than normal scalp, most notably in alopecia totalis/universalis.

On this clone itself: Its antigen is not identified.

CDR1 and CDR2 (germline): GTSNPN, SVGIG (reference sequence). V was clipped by 0 bases and J by 1 base, with 12 bases between them. There are 15 residues in the CDR3. The sequence came from a human donor with alopecia areata. The sequenced sample was CD4+ T cells sorted from blood, obtained at week 4, from a patient treated with tofacitinib. J is TRBJ1-1 and V is TRBV30, with a tentative D call TRBD1 (6 bases). This chain's CDR3 is CAWSVLGRGNTEAFF. Written as DNA, the CDR3 is TGTGCCTGGAGTGTACTCGGCAGGGGGAACACTGAAGCTTTCTTT.